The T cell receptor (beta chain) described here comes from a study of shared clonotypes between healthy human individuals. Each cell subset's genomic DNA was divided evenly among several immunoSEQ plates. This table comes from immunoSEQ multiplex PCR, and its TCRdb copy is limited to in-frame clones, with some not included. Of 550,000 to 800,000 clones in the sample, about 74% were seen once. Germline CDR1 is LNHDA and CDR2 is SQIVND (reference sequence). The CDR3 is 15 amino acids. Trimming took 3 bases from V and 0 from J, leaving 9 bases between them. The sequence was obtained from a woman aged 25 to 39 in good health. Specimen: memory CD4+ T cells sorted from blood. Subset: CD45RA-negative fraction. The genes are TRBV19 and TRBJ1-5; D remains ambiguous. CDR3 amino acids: CASSIRQISNQPQHF. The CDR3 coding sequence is TGTGCCAGTAGTATTAGGCAGATTAGCAATCAGCCCCAGCATTTT.